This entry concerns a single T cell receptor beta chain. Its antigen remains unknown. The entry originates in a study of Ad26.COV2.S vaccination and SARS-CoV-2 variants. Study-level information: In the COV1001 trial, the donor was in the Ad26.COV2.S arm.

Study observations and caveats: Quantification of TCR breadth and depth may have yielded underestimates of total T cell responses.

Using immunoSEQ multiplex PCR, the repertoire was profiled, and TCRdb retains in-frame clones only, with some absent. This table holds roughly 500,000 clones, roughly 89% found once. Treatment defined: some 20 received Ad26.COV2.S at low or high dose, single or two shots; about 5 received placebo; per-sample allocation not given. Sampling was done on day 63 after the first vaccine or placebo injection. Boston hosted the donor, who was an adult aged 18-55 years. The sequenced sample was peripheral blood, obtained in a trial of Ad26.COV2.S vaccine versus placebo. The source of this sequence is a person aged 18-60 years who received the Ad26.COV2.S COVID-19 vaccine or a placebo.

Written as DNA, the CDR3 is TGTGCCACCAGCAGGGAGACAGGGGGCGGAGAGACCCAGTACTTC. This gives the protein CATSRETGGGETQYF. The chain uses TRBV15 and TRBJ2-5; TRBD1 matches 10 bases. CDR1 LNHNV and CDR2 YYDKDF come from the germline V gene (reference sequence). Germline trimming cut 3 bases from V and 4 bases from J; bases unmatched to any gene: 5. The CDR3 loop spans 15 amino acids.